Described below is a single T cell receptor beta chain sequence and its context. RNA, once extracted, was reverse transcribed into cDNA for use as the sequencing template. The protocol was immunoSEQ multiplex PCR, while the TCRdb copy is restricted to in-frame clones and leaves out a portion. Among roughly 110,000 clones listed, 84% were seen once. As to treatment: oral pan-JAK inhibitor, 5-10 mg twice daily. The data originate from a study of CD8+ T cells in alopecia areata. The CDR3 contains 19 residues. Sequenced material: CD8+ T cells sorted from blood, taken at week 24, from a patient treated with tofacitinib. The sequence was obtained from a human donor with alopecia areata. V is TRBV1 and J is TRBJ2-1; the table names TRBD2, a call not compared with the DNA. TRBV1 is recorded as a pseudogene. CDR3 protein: CTSSQDPASGAPSYNEQFF. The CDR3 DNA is TGCACCAGCAGCCAAGATCCGGCTAGCGGGGCCCCCTCCTACAATGAGCAGTTCTTC.